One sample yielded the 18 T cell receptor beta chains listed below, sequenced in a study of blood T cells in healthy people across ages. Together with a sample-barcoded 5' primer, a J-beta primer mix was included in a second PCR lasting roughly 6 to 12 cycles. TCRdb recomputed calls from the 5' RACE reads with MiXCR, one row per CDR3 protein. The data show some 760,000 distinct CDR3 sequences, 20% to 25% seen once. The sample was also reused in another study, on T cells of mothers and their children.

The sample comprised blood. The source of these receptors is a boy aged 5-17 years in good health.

DNA of the CDR3: TGTGCCAGCAGCCCGGGGGGAGACAGGGGCTTAAGCTACGAGCAGTACTTC. Amino acids: CASSPGGDRGLSYEQYF. V usage is TRBV5-6 and J usage is TRBJ2-7; D is possibly TRBD1 (8 bases). Between the trimmed V and J ends, which lost 4 bases and 3 bases, there was a span of 23 bases. This CDR3 has 17 residues. The germline CDR1 and CDR2 sequences are SGHDT and YYEEEE.

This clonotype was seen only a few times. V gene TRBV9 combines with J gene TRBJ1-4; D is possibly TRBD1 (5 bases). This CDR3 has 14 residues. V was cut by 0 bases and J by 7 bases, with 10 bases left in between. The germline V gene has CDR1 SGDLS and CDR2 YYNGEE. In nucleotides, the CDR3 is TGTGCCAGCAGCGTAGACGGGGCGGGTGAAAAACTGTTTTTT. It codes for CASSVDGAGEKLFF. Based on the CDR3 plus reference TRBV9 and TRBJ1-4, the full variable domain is DSGVTQTPKHLITATGQRVTLRCSPRSGDLSVYWYQQSLDQGLQFLIQYYNGEERAKGNILERFSAQQFPDLHSELNLSSLELGDSALYFCASSVDGAGEKLFFGSGTQLSVL.

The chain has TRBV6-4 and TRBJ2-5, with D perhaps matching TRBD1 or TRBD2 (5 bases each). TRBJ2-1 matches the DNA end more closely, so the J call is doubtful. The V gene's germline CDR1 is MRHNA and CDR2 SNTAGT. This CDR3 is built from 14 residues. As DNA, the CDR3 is TGTGCCAGCAGTGCGGGGTTGGGGGTTGATGAGCAGTTCTTC. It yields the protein CASSAGLGVDEQFF.

As DNA, the CDR3 is TGTGCCAGCAGTCTCTTAACTAGCCGGAACAATGAGCAGTTCTTC. Encoded protein: CASSLLTSRNNEQFF. The V gene is TRBV28, the J gene TRBJ2-1; perhaps TRBD2 as D (6 bases). Germline V gene lookup returns CDR1 MDHEN and CDR2 SYDVKM. This CDR3 spans 15 amino acids. Trimming took off 5 bases at V and 5 bases at J, with 16 bases between the two ends.

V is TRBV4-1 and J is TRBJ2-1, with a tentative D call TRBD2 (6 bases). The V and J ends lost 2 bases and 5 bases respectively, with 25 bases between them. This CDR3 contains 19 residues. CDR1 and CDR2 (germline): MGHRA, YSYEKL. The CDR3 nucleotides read TGCGCCAGCAGCCAATGGGGGGTAGAGGTCGACAGCTTTAACAATGAGCAGTTCTTC. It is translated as CASSQWGVEVDSFNNEQFF.

The CDR3 spells CASSKKPYRGSYEQYF. The CDR3 DNA is TGTGCCAGCAGCAAGAAACCGTACAGGGGTTCCTACGAGCAGTACTTC. The chain employs TRBV28 and TRBJ2-7; 7 bases fit TRBD1. Germline V lookup: CDR1 MDHEN, CDR2 SYDVKM. V was pared by 6 bases and J by 1 base, with 12 bases of the junction left unmatched. The CDR3 covers 16 residues.

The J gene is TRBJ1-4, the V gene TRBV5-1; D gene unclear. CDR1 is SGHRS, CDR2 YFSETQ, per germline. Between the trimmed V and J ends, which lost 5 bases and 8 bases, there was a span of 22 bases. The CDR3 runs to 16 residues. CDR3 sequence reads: CASRKTVMGLKEKLFF. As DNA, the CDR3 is TGCGCCAGCAGGAAGACGGTTATGGGTTTAAAAGAAAAACTGTTTTTT.

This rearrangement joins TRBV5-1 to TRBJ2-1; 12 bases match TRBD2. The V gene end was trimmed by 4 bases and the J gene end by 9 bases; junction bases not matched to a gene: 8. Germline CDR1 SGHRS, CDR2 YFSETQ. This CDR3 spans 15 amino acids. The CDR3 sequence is CASSPELAGGVEQFF. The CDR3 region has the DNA TGCGCCAGCAGCCCCGAGCTAGCGGGAGGGGTTGAGCAGTTCTTC.

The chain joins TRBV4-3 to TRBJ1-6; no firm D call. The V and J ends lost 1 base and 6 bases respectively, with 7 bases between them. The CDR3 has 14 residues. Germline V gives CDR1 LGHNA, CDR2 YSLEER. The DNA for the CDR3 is TGCGCCAGCAGCCAAGGTGGAGGTAATTCACCCCTCCACTTT. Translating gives CASSQGGGNSPLHF.

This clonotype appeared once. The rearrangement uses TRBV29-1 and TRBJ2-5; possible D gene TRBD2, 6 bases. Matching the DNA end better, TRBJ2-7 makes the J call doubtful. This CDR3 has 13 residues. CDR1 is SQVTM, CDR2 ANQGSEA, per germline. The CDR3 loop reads CSAKGLLAYEQYF. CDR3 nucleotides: TGCAGCGCAAAGGGACTCCTGGCCTACGAGCAGTACTTC.

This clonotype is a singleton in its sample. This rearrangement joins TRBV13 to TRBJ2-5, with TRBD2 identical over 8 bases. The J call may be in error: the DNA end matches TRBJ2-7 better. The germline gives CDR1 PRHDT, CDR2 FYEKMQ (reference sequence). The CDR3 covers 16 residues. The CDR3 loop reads CASSPFMAGGSYEQYF. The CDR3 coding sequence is TGTGCCAGCAGCCCGTTCATGGCGGGGGGCTCCTACGAGCAGTACTTC.

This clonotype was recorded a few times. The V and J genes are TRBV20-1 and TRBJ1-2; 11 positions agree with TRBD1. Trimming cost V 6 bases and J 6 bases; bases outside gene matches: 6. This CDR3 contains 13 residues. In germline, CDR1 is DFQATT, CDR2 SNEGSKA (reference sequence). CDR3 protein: CSATGQGADGYTF. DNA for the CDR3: TGCAGTGCCACCGGACAGGGGGCAGATGGCTACACCTTC.

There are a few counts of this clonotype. The CDR3 region is CASSLYWVTDYEKLFF. DNA of the CDR3: TGTGCCAGCAGCTTATATTGGGTAACAGACTATGAAAAACTGTTTTTT. The chain is built from TRBV5-6 and TRBJ1-4; no firm D call. The germline V and J ends were trimmed by 2 bases and 6 bases, with 17 bases remaining between them. The CDR3 covers 16 residues. CDR1 SGHDT and CDR2 YYEEEE come from the germline V gene.

The CDR3: CASSQEQPNYEQYF. Here the CDR3 DNA reads TGCGCCAGCAGCCAAGAACAGCCGAATTACGAGCAGTACTTC. The gene calls are TRBV4-1 and TRBJ2-7; D remains unclear. The CDR3 consists of 14 residues. The V end was cut by 0 bases, the J end by 4 bases, with 10 bases between. Germline loops: CDR1 MGHRA, CDR2 YSYEKL.

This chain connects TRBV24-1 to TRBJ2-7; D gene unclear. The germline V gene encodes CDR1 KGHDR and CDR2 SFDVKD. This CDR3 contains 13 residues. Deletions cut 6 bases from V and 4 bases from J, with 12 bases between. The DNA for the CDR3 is TGTGCCACCAGTTCGGGCAGAAGATACGAGCAGTACTTC. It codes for CATSSGRRYEQYF.

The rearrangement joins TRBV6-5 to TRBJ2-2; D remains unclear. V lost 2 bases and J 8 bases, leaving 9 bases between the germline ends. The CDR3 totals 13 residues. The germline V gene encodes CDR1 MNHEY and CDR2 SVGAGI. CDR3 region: CASSYATGGELFF. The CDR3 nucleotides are TGTGCCAGCAGTTACGCCACCGGAGGGGAGCTGTTTTTT.

The DNA for the CDR3 is TGTGCCAGCAGTTTATTTGGCGGGAGGGTCGATGAGCAGTTCTTC. It is translated as CASSLFGGRVDEQFF. This chain links TRBV12-3 or TRBV12-4 with TRBJ2-5, with 9 bases lining up with TRBD2. Gene TRBJ2-1 matches the end of the DNA better, so the J call may be wrong. The CDR3 covers 15 residues.

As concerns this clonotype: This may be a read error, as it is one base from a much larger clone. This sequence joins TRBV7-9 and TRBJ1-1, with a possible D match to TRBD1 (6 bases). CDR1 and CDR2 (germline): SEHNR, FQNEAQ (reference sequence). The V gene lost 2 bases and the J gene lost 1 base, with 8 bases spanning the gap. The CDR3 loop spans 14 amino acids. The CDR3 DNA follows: TGTGCCAGCAGCTTACAGGGGTGGAACACTGAAGCTTTCTTT. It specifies CASSLQGWNTEAFF. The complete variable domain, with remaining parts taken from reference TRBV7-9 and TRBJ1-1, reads DTGVSQNPRHKITKRGQNVTFRCDPISEHNRLYWYRQTLGQGPEFLTYFQNEAQLEKSRLLSDRFSAERPKGSFSTLEIQRTEQGDSAMYLCASSLQGWNTEAFFGQGTRLTVV.